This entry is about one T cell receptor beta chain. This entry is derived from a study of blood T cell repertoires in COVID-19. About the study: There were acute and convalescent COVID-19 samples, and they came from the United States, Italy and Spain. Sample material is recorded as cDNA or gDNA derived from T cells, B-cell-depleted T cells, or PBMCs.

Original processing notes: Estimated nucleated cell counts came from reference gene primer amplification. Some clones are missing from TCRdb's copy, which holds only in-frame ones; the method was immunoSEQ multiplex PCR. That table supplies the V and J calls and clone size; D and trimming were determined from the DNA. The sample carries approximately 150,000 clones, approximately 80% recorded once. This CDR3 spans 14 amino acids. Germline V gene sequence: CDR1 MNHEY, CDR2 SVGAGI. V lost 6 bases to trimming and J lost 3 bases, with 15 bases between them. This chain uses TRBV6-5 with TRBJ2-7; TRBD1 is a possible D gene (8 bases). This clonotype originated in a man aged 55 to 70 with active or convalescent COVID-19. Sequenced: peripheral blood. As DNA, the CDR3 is TGTGCCAGCAGCGCAACAGGGGGGGTCTACGAGCAGTACGTC. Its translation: CASSATGGVYEQYV.